This TCR beta chain emerged from a study of beta chain features in type 1 diabetes. General study points: Relative to healthy donors, patients appeared to have naive, central memory and Treg TCRB repertoires that were more similar. Patients with Type 1 diabetes showed moderately but significantly shorter TCRB CDR3s in all four CD4+ subsets. In type 1 diabetes patients, VDJ junctions had fewer insertions; deletions at these junctions were more frequent. With patients and controls alike, PCR might favor shorter templates to an equal degree.

To note about this clone: Its antigen is unknown. This specimen includes other DNA sequences encoding the same CDR3.

Reverse transcription of all isolated RNA meant that expressed TCRB transcripts were sequenced. The repertoire was sequenced with immunoSEQ multiplex PCR; TCRdb's copy has only in-frame clones and lacks some. Here the sample spans 680,000 or so clones, roughly 13% being singletons. The source material was naive CD4+ T cells from blood. The TCR was taken from a man aged 18 to 35 with type 1 diabetes.

CDR3 loop: CASSRGSSYEQYF. CDR3 DNA sequence: TGCGCCAGCAGTAGAGGCAGTTCCTACGAGCAGTACTTC. V is TRBV5-1 and J is TRBJ2-7; D is undetermined. V lost 5 bases and J lost 1, with 10 bases in between. The CDR3 is 13 residues long. CDR1 SGHRS and CDR2 YFSETQ come from the germline V gene.